Sequencing of this T cell receptor beta chain was carried out in a study of blood T cell repertoires in COVID-19. Study-wide background: There were acute and convalescent COVID-19 samples, and they came from the United States, Italy and Spain.

J was trimmed by 5 bases and V by 4 bases; bases with no gene match: 5. The CDR3 sequence is 15 residues long. Germline-derived CDR1 and CDR2 are SGHRS and YFSETQ. Only in-frame clones appear in the TCRdb table, and some are missing; sequencing was by immunoSEQ multiplex PCR. The repertoire holds around 120,000 clones, with nearly 90% as singletons. The clonotype comes from a woman in her sixties or seventies with COVID-19, enrolled during active disease. The chain is built from TRBV5-1 and TRBJ2-1; 11 nucleotides match TRBD1. The material sequenced was peripheral blood. CDR3 protein: CASSPGQGVHNEQFF. CDR3 sequence (DNA): TGCGCCAGCAGCCCGGGACAGGGGGTCCACAATGAGCAGTTCTTC. Based on the CDR3 plus reference TRBV5-1 and TRBJ2-1, the full variable domain is KAGVTQTPRYLIKTRGQQVTLSCSPISGHRSVSWYQQTPGQGLQFLFEYFSETQRNKGNFPGRFSGRQFSNSRSEMNVSTLELGDSALYLCASSPGQGVHNEQFFGPGTRLTVL.